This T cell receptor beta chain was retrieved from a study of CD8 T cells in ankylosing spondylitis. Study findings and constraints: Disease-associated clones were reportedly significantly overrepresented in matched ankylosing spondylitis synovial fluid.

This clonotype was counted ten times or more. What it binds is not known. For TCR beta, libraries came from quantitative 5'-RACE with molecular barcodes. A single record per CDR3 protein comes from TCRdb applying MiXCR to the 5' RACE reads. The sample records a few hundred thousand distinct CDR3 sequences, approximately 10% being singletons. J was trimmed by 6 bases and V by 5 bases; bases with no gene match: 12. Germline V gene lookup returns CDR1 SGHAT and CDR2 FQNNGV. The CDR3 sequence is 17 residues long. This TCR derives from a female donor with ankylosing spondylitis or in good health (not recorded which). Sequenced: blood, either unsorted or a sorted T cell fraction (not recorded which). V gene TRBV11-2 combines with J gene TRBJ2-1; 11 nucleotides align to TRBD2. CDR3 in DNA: TGTGCCAGCAGCCCATATATCGGACTAGCGGGTCTCAATGAGCAGTTCTTC. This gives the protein CASSPYIGLAGLNEQFF.